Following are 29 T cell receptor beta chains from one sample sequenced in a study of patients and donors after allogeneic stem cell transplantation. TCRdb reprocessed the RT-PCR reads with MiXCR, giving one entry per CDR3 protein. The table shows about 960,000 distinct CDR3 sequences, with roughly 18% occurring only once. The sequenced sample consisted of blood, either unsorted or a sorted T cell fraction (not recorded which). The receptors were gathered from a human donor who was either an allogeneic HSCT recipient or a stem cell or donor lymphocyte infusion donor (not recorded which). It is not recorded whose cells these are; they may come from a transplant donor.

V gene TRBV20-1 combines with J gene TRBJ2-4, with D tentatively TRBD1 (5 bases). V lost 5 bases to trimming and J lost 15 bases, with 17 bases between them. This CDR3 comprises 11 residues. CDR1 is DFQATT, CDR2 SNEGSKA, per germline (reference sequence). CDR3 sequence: CSARKQDVAYF. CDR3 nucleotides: TGCAGTGCTCGAAAACAGGACGTCGCGTACTTC.

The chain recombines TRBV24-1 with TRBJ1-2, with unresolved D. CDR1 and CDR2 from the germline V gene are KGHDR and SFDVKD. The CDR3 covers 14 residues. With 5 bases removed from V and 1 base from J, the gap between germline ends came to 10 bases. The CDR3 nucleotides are TGTGCCACCAGTGGCGACGGGAATAACTATGGCTACACCTTC. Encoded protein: CATSGDGNNYGYTF.

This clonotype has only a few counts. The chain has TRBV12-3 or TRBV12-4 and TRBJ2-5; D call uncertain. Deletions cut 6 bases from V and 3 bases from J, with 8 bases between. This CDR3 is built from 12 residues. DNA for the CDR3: TGTGCCAGCAGGAGAACTAAAGAGACCCAGTACTTC. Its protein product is CASRRTKETQYF.

CDR3 amino acids: CSVSLRSGQNHYGYTF. The CDR3 nucleotides read TGCAGCGTTTCCCTGCGAAGTGGCCAGAACCACTATGGCTACACCTTC. This chain connects TRBV29-1 to TRBJ1-2; D ambiguous. CDR3 length: 16 residues. CDR1 and CDR2 from the germline V gene are SQVTM and ANQGSEA. Between the trimmed V and J ends, which lost 5 bases and 3 bases, there was a span of 22 bases.

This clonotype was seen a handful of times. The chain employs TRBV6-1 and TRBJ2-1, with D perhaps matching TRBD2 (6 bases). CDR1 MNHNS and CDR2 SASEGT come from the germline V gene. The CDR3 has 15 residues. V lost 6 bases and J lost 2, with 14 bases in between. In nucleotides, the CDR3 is TGTGCCAGCAGGGCTGGACTATCACCCTACAATGAGCAGTTCTTC. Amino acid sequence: CASRAGLSPYNEQFF.

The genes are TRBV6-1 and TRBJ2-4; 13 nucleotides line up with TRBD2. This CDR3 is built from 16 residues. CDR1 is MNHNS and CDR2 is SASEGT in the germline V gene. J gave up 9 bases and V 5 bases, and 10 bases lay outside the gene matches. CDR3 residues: CASSQLAGGPYGIQYF. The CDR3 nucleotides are TGTGCCAGCAGTCAACTAGCGGGGGGGCCGTACGGCATTCAGTACTTC.

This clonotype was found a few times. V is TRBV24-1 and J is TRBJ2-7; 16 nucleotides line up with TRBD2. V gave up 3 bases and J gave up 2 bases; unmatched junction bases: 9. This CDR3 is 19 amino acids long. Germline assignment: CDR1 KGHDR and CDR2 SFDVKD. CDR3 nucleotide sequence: TGTGCCACCAGTGATCCTGCTTCCGGGACTAGCGGGAGGGCCTACGAGCAGTACTTC. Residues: CATSDPASGTSGRAYEQYF.

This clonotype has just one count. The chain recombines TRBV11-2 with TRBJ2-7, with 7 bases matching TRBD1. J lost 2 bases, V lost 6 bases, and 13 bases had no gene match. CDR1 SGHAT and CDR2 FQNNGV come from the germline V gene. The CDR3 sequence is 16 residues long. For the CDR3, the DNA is TGTGCCAGCAGAGATTACAGGGGAAGGTTCGCCTACGAGCAGTACTTC. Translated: CASRDYRGRFAYEQYF. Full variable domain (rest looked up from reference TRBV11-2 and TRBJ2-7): EAGVAQSPRYKIIEKRQSVAFWCNPISGHATLYWYQQILGQGPKLLIQFQNNGVVDDSQLPKDRFSAERLKGVDSTLKIQPAKLEDSAVYLCASRDYRGRFAYEQYFGPGTRLTVT.

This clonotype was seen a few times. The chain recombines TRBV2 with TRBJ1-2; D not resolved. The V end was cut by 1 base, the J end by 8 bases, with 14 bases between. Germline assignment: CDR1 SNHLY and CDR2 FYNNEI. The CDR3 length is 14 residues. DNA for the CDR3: TGTGCCAGCAGTGAAGAAAACTCCCCGGGGGGCTACACCTTC. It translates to CASSEENSPGGYTF.

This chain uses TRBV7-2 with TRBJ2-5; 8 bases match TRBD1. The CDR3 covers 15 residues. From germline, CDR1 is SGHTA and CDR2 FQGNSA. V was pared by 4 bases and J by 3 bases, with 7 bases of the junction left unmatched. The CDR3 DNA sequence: TGTGCCAGCAGCTCCGGGGACAGGTTAAAAGAGACCCAGTACTTC. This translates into CASSSGDRLKETQYF.

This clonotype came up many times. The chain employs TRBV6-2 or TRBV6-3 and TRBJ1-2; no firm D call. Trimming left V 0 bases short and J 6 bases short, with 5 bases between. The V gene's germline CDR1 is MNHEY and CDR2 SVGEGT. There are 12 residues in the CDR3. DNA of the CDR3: TGTGCCAGCAGTTACTCGGCGGATGGCTACACCTTC. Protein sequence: CASSYSADGYTF.

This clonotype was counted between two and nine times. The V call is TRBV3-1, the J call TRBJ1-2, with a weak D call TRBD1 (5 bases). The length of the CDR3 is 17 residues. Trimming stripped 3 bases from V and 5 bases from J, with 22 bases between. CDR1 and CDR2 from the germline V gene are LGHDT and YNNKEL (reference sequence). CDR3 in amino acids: CASSQELVSGAEYGYTF. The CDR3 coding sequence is TGTGCCAGCAGCCAGGAGTTGGTGAGTGGGGCCGAGTATGGCTACACCTTC.

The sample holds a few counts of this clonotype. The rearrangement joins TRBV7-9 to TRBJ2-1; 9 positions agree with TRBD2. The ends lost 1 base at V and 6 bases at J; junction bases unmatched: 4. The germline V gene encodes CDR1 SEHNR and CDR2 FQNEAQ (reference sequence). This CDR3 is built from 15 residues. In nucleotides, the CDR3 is TGTGCCAGCAGCTTAGTCCTAGCGGGACCCAATGAGCAGTTCTTC. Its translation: CASSLVLAGPNEQFF.

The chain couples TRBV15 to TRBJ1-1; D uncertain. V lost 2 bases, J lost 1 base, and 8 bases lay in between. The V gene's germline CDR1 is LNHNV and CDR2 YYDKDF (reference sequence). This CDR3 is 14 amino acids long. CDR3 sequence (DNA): TGTGCCACCAGCAGATTAGCAGGGAACACTGAAGCTTTCTTT. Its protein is CATSRLAGNTEAFF.

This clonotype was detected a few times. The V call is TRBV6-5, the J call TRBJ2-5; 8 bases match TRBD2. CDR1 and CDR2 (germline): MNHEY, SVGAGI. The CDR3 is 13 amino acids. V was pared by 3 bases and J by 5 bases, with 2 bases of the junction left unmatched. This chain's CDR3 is CASSYSGMETQYF. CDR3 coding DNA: TGTGCCAGCAGTTATAGCGGGATGGAGACCCAGTACTTC.

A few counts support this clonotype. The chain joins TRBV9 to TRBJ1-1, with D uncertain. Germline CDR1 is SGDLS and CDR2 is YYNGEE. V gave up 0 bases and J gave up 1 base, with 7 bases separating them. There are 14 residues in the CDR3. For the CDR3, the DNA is TGTGCCAGCAGCGTAGAGCCCGAGAACACTGAAGCTTTCTTT. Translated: CASSVEPENTEAFF.

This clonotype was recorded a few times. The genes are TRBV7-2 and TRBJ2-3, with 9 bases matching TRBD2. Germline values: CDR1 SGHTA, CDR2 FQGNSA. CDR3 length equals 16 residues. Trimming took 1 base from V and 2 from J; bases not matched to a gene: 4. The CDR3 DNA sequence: TGTGCCAGCAGCTTAGTAAGCGGGGGGTCCACAGATACGCAGTATTTT. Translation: CASSLVSGGSTDTQYF.

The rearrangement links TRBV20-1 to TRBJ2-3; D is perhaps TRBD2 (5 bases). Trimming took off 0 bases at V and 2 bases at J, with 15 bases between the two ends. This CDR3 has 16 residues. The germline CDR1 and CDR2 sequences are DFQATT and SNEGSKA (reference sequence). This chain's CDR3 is CSARDRWELFTDTQYF. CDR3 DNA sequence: TGCAGTGCTAGAGATAGGTGGGAGCTTTTCACAGATACGCAGTATTTT.

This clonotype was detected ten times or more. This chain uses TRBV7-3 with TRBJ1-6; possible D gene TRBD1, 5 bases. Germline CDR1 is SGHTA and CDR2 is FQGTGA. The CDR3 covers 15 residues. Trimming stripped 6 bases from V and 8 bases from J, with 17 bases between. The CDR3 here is CASSLGVGGYSPLHF. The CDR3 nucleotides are TGTGCCAGCAGTTTGGGAGTCGGGGGGTATTCACCCCTCCACTTT. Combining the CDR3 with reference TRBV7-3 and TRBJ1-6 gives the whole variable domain GAGVSQTPSNKVTEKGKYVELRCDPISGHTALYWYRQSLGQGPEFLIYFQGTGAADDSGLPNDRFFAVRPEGSVSTLKIQRTERGDSAVYLCASSLGVGGYSPLHFGNGTRLTVT.

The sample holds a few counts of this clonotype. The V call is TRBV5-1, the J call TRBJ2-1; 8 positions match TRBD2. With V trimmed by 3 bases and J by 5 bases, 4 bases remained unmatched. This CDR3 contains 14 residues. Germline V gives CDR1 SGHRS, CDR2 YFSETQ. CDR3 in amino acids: CASSSGGLDNEQFF. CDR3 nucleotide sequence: TGCGCCAGCAGCTCGGGGGGGCTCGACAATGAGCAGTTCTTC.

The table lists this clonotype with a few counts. CDR3 coding DNA: TGTGCCAGCAGCTTAACAAGACTCCAAGAGACCCAGTACTTC. Encoded protein: CASSLTRLQETQYF. The chain uses TRBV5-6 and TRBJ2-5; D uncertain. Germline V CDR1 and CDR2: SGHDT, YYEEEE. The CDR3 length is 14 residues. V was clipped by 2 bases and J by 1 base, with 9 bases between them. Full variable domain (missing parts from reference TRBV5-6 and TRBJ2-5): DAGVTQSPTHLIKTRGQQVTLRCSPKSGHDTVSWYQQALGQGPQFIFQYYEEEERQRGNFPDRFSGHQFPNYSSELNVNALLLGDSALYLCASSLTRLQETQYFGPGTRLLVL.

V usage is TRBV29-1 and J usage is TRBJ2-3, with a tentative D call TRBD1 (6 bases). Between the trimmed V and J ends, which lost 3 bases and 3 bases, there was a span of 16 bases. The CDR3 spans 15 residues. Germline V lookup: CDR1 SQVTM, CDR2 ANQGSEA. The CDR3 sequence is CSVDEGQELTDTQYF. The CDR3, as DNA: TGCAGCGTTGACGAGGGACAAGAACTAACAGATACGCAGTATTTT.

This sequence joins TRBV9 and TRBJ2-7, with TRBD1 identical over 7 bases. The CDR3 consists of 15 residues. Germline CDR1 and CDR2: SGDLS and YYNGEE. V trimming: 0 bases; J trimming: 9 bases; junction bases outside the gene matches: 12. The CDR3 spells CASSVAAGGPWVQYF. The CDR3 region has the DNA TGTGCCAGCAGCGTAGCCGCAGGGGGACCATGGGTGCAGTACTTC. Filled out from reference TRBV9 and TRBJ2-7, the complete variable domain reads DSGVTQTPKHLITATGQRVTLRCSPRSGDLSVYWYQQSLDQGLQFLIQYYNGEERAKGNILERFSAQQFPDLHSELNLSSLELGDSALYFCASSVAAGGPWVQYFGPGTRLTVT.

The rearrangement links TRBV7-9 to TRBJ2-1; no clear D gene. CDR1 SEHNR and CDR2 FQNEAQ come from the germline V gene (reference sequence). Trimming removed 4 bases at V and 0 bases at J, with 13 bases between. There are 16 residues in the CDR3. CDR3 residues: CASSSPLRNSYNEQFF. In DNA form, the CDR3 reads TGTGCCAGCAGCTCACCCCTTCGAAACTCCTACAATGAGCAGTTCTTC.

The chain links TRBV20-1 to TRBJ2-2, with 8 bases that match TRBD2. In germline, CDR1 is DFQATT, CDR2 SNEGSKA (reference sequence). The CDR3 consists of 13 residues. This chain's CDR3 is CSPGGPNTGELFF. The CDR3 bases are TGCAGCCCGGGGGGGCCGAACACCGGGGAGCTGTTTTTT.

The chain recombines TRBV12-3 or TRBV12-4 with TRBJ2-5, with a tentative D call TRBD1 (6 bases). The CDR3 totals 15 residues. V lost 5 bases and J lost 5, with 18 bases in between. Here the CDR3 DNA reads TGTGCCAGCAGTCCGGCCAGGGGCATGAGGGAGACCCAGTACTTC. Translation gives CASSPARGMRETQYF.

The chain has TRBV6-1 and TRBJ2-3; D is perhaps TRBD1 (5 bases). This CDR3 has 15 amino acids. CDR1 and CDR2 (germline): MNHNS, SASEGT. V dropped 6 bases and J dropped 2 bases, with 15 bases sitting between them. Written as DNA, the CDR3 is TGTGCCAGCAGGGCTCGACAGTCGCCCACAGATACGCAGTATTTT. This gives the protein CASRARQSPTDTQYF.

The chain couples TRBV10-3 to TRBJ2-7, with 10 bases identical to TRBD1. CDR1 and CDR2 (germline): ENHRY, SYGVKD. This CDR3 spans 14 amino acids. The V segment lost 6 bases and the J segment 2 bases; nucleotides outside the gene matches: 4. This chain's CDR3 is CAISPGQGTYEQYF. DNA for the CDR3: TGTGCCATCAGCCCGGGACAGGGGACCTACGAGCAGTACTTC.

The CDR3 here is CASSSWTGNYGYTF. CDR3 coding DNA: TGTGCCAGCAGTTCCTGGACAGGGAACTATGGCTACACCTTC. The V gene is TRBV6-2 or TRBV6-3, the J gene TRBJ1-2; TRBD1 aligns across 8 bases. Per the germline V gene, CDR1 is MNHEY and CDR2 is SVGEGT. V shed 4 bases, J shed 2 bases, and the junction held 3 bases outside the gene matches. This CDR3 has 14 amino acids.